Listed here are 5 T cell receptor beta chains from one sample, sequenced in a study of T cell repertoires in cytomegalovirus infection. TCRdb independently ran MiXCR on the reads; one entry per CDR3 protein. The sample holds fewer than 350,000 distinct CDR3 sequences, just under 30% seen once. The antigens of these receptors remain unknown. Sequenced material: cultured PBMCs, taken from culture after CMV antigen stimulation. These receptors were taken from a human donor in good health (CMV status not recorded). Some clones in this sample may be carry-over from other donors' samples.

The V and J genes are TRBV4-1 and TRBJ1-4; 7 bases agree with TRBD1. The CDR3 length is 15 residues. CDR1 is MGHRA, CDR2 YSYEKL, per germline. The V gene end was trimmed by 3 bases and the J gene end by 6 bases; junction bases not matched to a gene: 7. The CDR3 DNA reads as TGCGCCAGCAGCCATCCCACCGGGACAGATGAAAAACTGTTTTTT. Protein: CASSHPTGTDEKLFF.

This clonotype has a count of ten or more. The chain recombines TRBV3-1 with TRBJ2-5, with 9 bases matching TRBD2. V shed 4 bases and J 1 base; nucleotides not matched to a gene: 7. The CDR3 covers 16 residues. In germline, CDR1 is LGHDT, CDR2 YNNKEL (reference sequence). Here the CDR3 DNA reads TGTGCCAGCAGCCGAGCTAGCGGGACAAGCCAAGAGACCCAGTACTTC. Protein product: CASSRASGTSQETQYF.

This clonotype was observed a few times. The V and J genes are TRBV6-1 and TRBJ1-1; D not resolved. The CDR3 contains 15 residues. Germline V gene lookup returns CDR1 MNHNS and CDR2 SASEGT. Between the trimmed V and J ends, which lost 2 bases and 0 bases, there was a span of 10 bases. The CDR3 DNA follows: TGTGCCAGCAGTGAATCGGACCGTTTGAACACTGAAGCTTTCTTT. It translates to CASSESDRLNTEAFF.

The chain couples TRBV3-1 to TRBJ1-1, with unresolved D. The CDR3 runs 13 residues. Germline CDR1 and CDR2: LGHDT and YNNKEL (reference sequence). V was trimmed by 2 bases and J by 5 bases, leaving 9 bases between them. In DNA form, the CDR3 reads TGTGCCAGCAGCCAATTCGACCGTACTGAAGCTTTCTTT. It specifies CASSQFDRTEAFF. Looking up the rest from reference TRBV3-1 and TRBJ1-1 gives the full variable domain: DTAVSQTPKYLVTQMGNDKSIKCEQNLGHDTMYWYKQDSKKFLKIMFSYNNKELIINETVPNRFSPKSPDKAHLNLHINSLELGDSAVYFCASSQFDRTEAFFGQGTRLTVV.

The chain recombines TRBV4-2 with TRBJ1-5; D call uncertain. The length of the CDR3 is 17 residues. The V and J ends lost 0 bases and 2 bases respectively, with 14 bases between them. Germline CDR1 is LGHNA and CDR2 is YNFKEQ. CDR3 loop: CASSQDIGVIRNQPQHF. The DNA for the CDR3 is TGTGCCAGCAGCCAAGATATTGGGGTGATTCGCAATCAGCCCCAGCATTTT.